This TCR beta chain was observed in a study of shared clonotypes between healthy human individuals. The wider study: The plates for each donor numbered three CD4 naive, three CD4 memory, two CD8 naive and one CD8 memory.

Germline lookup yields CDR1 MNHEY and CDR2 SMNVEV (reference sequence). Trimming cost V 6 bases and J 0 bases; bases outside gene matches: 5. The CDR3 length is 15 residues. Libraries were prepared by immunoSEQ multiplex PCR; TCRdb keeps only in-frame clonotypes and omits some of them. The data show under 2.5 million clones, with just under 95% seen just once and 0.37% held by the top ten. The chain is built from TRBV27 and TRBJ2-1, with TRBD2 matching 7 bases. The TCR comes from a man between 18 and 35 years old in good health. Some clones in this sample may be carry-over from other donors' samples. The material sequenced was naive CD4+ T cells from PBMCs. Documented subset: CD45RA+ positively selected. In nucleotides, the CDR3 is TGTGCCAGCAGAGCCCTAGCGGTCTCCTACAATGAGCAGTTCTTC. As protein: CASRALAVSYNEQFF.